One sample yielded the 8 T cell receptor beta chains listed below, sequenced in a study of T cell responses to AZD1222 COVID-19 vaccine. The method was immunoSEQ multiplex PCR; TCRdb's version includes in-frame clones alone and lacks a portion of them. The repertoire holds around 150,000 clones, with 92% as singletons. Source: peripheral blood, taken 28 days after the second AZD1222 dose. All receptors come from an adult who received the AZD1222 COVID-19 vaccine.

This clone was detected once. V usage is TRBV2 and J usage is TRBJ1-4, with no clear D. The length of the CDR3 is 14 residues. Per germline, CDR1 SNHLY and CDR2 FYNNEI. Trimming removed 3 bases from V and 5 bases from J, with 10 bases in between. The CDR3 region has the DNA TGTGCCAGCAGTGATGGGAACAGCAATGAAAAACTGTTTTTT. It translates to CASSDGNSNEKLFF.

This chain connects TRBV28 to TRBJ1-1, with 9 bases fitting TRBD1. After removal of 9 bases from V and 0 bases from J, the junction contained 5 bases not matched to a gene. Germline V CDR1 and CDR2: MDHEN, SYDVKM. The CDR3 sequence is 14 residues long. CDR3 residues: CASWTGAVNTEAFF. The DNA for the CDR3 is TGTGCCAGTTGGACAGGGGCGGTGAACACTGAAGCTTTCTTT. Full variable domain (missing parts from reference TRBV28 and TRBJ1-1): DVKVTQSSRYLVKRTGEKVFLECVQDMDHENMFWYRQDPGLGLRLIYFSYDVKMKEKGDIPEGYSVSREKKERFSLILESASTNQTSMYLCASWTGAVNTEAFFGQGTRLTVV.

The rearrangement uses TRBV27 and TRBJ1-5; perhaps TRBD1 as D (5 bases). The CDR3 length is 17 residues. V was pared by 5 bases and J by 0 bases, with 17 bases between. CDR1 and CDR2 (germline): MNHEY, SMNVEV (reference sequence). The CDR3: CASSPLRQSFSNQPQHF. Here the CDR3 DNA reads TGTGCCAGCAGTCCACTGAGACAGTCTTTTAGCAATCAGCCCCAGCATTTT.

This chain joins TRBV6-4 and TRBJ2-1; D possibly uses TRBD1 or TRBD2 (6 bases each). Germline values: CDR1 MRHNA, CDR2 SNTAGT. This CDR3 comprises 15 residues. The ends were cut back, 10 bases at V and 2 bases at J, with 18 bases in the middle. The CDR3 bases are TGTGCCACCAACTCGCCTAGGGGGGCCTACAATGAGCAGTTCTTC. This translates into CATNSPRGAYNEQFF.

J is TRBJ1-5 and V is TRBV19; no clear D. Germline assignment: CDR1 LNHDA and CDR2 SQIVND (reference sequence). The CDR3 length is 17 residues. Trimming cost V 3 bases and J 9 bases, with 24 bases left between them. The CDR3 here is CASSIASRGLPYPPQHF. The CDR3 bases are TGTGCCAGTAGTATCGCATCGCGCGGACTCCCCTATCCGCCCCAGCATTTT.

The CDR3 sequence is CASSSEGSYYGYTF. CDR3 sequence (DNA): TGTGCCAGCAGCTCGGAAGGGTCCTACTATGGCTACACCTTC. The chain is built from TRBV11-3 and TRBJ1-2, with D hard to call. CDR1 is SGHNT and CDR2 is YENEEA in the germline V gene. Trimming pared 4 bases from V and 3 bases from J, leaving 12 bases between. The CDR3 consists of 14 residues.

The V and J genes are TRBV15 and TRBJ2-1; TRBD2 matches 7 bases. Germline lookup yields CDR1 LNHNV and CDR2 YYDKDF (reference sequence). Unmatched junction bases numbered 13, after V lost 3 bases and J lost 8 bases. The CDR3 runs 16 residues. The CDR3 is CATSRFGEGFSYEQFF. The CDR3 DNA sequence: TGTGCCACCAGCAGGTTTGGGGAGGGCTTTAGTTATGAGCAGTTCTTC.

This chain links TRBV6-4 with TRBJ2-5; D unclear. The length of the CDR3 is 14 residues. With 6 bases removed from V and 5 bases from J, the gap between germline ends came to 16 bases. The germline gives CDR1 MRHNA, CDR2 SNTAGT. The CDR3 loop is CASSLYITSETQYF. As DNA, the CDR3 is TGTGCCAGCAGCCTCTACATAACCTCGGAGACCCAGTACTTC.